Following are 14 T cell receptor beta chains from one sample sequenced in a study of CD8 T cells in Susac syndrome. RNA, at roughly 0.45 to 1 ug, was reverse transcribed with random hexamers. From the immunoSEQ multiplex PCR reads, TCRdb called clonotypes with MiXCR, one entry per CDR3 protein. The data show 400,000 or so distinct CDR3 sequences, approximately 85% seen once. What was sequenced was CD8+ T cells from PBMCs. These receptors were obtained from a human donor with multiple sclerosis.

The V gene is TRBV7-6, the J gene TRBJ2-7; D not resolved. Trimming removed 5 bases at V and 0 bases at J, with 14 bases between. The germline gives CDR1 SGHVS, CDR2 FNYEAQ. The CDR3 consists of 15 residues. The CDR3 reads CASSPDGLTSYEQYF. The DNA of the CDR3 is TGTGCCAGCAGCCCCGATGGGCTCACCTCCTACGAGCAGTACTTC.

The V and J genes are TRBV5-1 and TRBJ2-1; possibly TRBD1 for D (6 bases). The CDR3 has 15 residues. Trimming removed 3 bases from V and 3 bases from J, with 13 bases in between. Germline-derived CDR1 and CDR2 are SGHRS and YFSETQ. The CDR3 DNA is TGCGCCAGCAGCTCCTTTCCGGACAGCTACAATGAGCAGTTCTTC. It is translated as CASSSFPDSYNEQFF.

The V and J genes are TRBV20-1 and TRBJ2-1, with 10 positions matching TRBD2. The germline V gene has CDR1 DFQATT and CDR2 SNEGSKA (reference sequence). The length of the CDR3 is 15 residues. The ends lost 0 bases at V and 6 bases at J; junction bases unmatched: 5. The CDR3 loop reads CSARDTSGVVNEQFF. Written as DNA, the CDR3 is TGCAGTGCTAGAGATACTAGCGGGGTAGTCAATGAGCAGTTCTTC.

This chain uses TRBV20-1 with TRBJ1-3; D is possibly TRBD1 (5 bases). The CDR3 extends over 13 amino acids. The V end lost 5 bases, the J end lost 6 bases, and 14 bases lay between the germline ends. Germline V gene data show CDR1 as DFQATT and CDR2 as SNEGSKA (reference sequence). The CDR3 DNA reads TGCAGTGCTGCTTGGGGGGTGGAAAACACCATATATTTT. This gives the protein CSAAWGVENTIYF.

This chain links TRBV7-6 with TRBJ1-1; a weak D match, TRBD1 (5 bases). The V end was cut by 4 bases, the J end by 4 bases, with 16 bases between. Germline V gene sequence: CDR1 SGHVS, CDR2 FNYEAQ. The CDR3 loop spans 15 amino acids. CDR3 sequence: CASSSEAGTLTEAFF. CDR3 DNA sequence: TGTGCCAGCAGCTCCGAAGCCGGGACCCTCACTGAAGCTTTCTTT.

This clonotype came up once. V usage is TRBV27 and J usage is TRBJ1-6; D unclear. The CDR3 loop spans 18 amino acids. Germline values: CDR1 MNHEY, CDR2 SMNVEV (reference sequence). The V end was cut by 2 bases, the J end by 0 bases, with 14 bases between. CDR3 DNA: TGTGCCAGCAGTTTAGCCCCTGGCATCGGCTCCTATAATTCACCCCTCCACTTT. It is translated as CASSLAPGIGSYNSPLHF.

The CDR3 sequence: CASSLFLGLAGAYNEQFF. CDR3 DNA sequence: TGTGCCAGCAGTTTATTCCTCGGACTAGCGGGGGCCTACAATGAGCAGTTCTTC. The gene calls are TRBV12-3 or TRBV12-4 and TRBJ2-1; TRBD2 matches 13 bases. The CDR3 totals 18 residues. V was clipped by 2 bases and J by 2 bases; unmatched bases: 6.

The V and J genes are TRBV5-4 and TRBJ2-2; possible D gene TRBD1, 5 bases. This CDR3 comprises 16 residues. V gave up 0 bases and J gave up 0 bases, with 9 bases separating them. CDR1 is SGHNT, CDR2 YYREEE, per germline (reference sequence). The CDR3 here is CASSLVTGSNTGELFF. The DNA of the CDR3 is TGTGCCAGCAGCTTGGTTACAGGTTCGAACACCGGGGAGCTGTTTTTT.

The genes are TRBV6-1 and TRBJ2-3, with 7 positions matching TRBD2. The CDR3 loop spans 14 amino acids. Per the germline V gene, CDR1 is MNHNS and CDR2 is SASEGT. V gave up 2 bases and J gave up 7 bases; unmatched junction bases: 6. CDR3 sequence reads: CASSESLAEYTQYF. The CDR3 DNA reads TGTGCCAGCAGTGAATCGCTAGCGGAGTATACGCAGTATTTT.

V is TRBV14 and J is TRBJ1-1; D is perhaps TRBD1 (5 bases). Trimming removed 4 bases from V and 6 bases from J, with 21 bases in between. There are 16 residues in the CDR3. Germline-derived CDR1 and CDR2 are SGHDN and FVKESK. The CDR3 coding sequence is TGTGCCAGCAGCCGAGGTCGACCAGGGTGGCTCCCTGAAGCTTTCTTT. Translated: CASSRGRPGWLPEAFF.

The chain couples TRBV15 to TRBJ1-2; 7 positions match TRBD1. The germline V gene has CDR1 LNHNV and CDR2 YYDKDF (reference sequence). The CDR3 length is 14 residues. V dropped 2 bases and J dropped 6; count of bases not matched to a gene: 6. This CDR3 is CATSRPEQGDGYTF. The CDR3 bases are TGTGCCACCAGCAGACCCGAGCAGGGGGATGGCTACACCTTC.

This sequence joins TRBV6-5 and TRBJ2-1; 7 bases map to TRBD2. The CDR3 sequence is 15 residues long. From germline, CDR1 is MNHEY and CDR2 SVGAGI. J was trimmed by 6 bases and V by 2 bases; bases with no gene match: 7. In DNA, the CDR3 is TGTGCCAGCAGTTACGCAGCGGGAACTACCAATGAGCAGTTCTTC. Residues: CASSYAAGTTNEQFF.

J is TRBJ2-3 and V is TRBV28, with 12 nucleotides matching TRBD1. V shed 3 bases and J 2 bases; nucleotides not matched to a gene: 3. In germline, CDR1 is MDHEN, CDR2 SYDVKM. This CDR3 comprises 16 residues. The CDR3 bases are TGTGCCAGCAGTTTTCCGGGACAGGGGGCCACAGATACGCAGTATTTT. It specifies CASSFPGQGATDTQYF.

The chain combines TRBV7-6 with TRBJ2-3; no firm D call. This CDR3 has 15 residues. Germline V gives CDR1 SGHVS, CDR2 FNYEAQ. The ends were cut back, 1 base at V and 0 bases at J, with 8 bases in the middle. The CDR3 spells CASSLEALSTDTQYF. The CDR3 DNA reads TGTGCCAGCAGCTTAGAAGCACTGAGCACAGATACGCAGTATTTT.